The clone carrying this T cell receptor (beta chain) was seen only a few times. What it binds is not known. This record belongs to a study of blood T cells in healthy people across ages. General study points: Age brought a roughly linear fall in TCR beta diversity measured per million T cells.

A second PCR of 7 to 11 cycles used a sample-barcoded 5' primer and a J-beta primer mix. All cDNA molecules were each tagged by a template-switch adaptor with 12 random nucleotides. TCRdb processed the 5' RACE reads anew with MiXCR; each CDR3 protein has one entry. Of 890,000 or so distinct CDR3 sequences listed, about 62% are singletons. The sample was blood. This receptor was identified in a young man in good health.

CDR3 sequence reads: CASSSPDSGPVGKTQYF. The CDR3 DNA follows: TGTGCCAGCAGCTCGCCGGATAGCGGGCCGGTAGGCAAGACCCAGTACTTC. V is TRBV13 and J is TRBJ2-5; 7 positions agree with TRBD2. Germline V lookup: CDR1 PRHDT, CDR2 FYEKMQ (reference sequence). V dropped 4 bases and J dropped 6; count of bases not matched to a gene: 17. The length of the CDR3 is 17 residues.